The 14 T cell receptor beta chains listed next were all sequenced from one sample in a study of T cells in Graves' hyperthyroidism and ophthalmopathy (dated by TCRdb to about 2019). The library was generated by multiplex PCR. Sequencing was carried out with an Illumina HiSeq 2000. The TCR beta CDR3 regions were amplified from RNA transcripts. For the first round of RT-PCR on the TCR CDR3, the HTBI primer set was used together with the Qiagen OneStep RT-PCR kit. TCRdb cleaned the public reads at Q25 with fastp, built clones with MiXCR and kept in-frame beta chains. Every distinct CDR3 protein forms one entry, paired with its most common genes and DNA. This sample gives 400,000 to 550,000 distinct CDR3 sequences in total; approximately 15% of them show up just once. The ten biggest clones cover 15% to 20% of the sample. Material for sequencing was blood. All receptors come from a young woman with Graves' hyperthyroidism.

This clonotype occurred many times. V usage is TRBV11-2 and J usage is TRBJ1-2; D is unresolved. CDR1 is SGHAT, CDR2 FQNNGV, per germline. Trimming pared 1 base from V and 5 bases from J, leaving 8 bases between. This CDR3 is built from 13 residues. DNA of the CDR3: TGTGCCAGCAGCTTAGGGGATGAATATGGCTACACCTTC. It encodes CASSLGDEYGYTF.

This clonotype has a count of ten or more. This chain joins TRBV24-1 and TRBJ2-5; 8 bases line up with TRBD1. CDR1 is KGHDR, CDR2 SFDVKD, per germline. Unmatched junction bases numbered 9, after V lost 2 bases and J lost 5 bases. The CDR3 spans 16 residues. The CDR3 here is CATSDSRQGMIETQYF. Here the CDR3 DNA reads TGTGCCACCAGTGATTCTAGACAGGGGATGATCGAGACCCAGTACTTC.

The chain links TRBV20-1 to TRBJ2-7; D may be TRBD2 (6 bases). The germline V and J ends were trimmed by 5 bases and 2 bases, with 13 bases remaining between them. Per the germline V gene, CDR1 is DFQATT and CDR2 is SNEGSKA (reference sequence). The CDR3 is 13 amino acids. The chain's CDR3 is CSAAGGTPYEQYF. The DNA of the CDR3 is TGCAGTGCTGCGGGCGGGACGCCCTACGAGCAGTACTTC.

About this clonotype: This may be a read error, as it is one base from a much larger clone. The chain links TRBV15 to TRBJ1-1; the D gene is possibly TRBD1 (5 bases). CDR1 is LNHNV, CDR2 YYDKDF, per germline (reference sequence). There are 14 residues in the CDR3. The CDR3, as DNA: TGTGCCACCGGCAGTCTGACAGTGAACACTGAAGCTTTCTTT. Its translation is CATGSLTVNTEAFF.

A word on this clonotype: This sequence may be a read error, since a much larger clone differs from it by one base. This rearrangement joins TRBV19 to TRBJ2-2, with 10 bases lining up with TRBD2. The CDR3 sequence is 17 residues long. In germline, CDR1 is LNHDA, CDR2 SQIVND (reference sequence). The CDR3 protein is CASSEASGLAVTGELLF. The CDR3 DNA is TGTGCCAGTAGCGAAGCCTCAGGACTAGCGGTCACCGGGGAGCTGCTTTTT.

Turning to this clonotype: Because the CDR3's place on the DNA is in doubt, the DNA is left out and the CDR3 is given as listed by TCRdb. J is TRBJ2-5 and V is TRBV7-8; the table calls TRBD2, which could not be checked here. From germline, CDR1 is SGHVS and CDR2 FQNEAQ. Including both end residues, the CDR3 is 21 amino acids long. CDR3 residues: CASSFYICSAPLGGGRETQYF.

The table lists this clonotype with many counts. The chain has TRBV12-3 or TRBV12-4 and TRBJ1-5; the D gene is possibly TRBD1 (6 bases). Trimming took 5 bases from V and 5 from J, leaving 10 bases between them. CDR3 length equals 13 residues. Here the CDR3 DNA reads TGTGCCAGCAGTCTTAAGGGGGATCAGCCCCAGCATTTT. Its translation: CASSLKGDQPQHF.

With regard to this clonotype: This may stem from a read error, because a much larger clone lies one nucleotide away. V is TRBV5-1 and J is TRBJ2-7; 8 nucleotides agree with TRBD1. The CDR3 has 14 residues. In germline, CDR1 is SGHRS, CDR2 YFSETQ. V lost 1 base and J lost 7; bases outside the gene matches: 7. DNA of the CDR3: TGCGCCAGCAGCTTGCGGACAGGGACGCAGGAGCAGTACTTC. It codes for CASSLRTGTQEQYF.

This clonotype appeared a few times. A much larger clone differs by one base, so this may be a read error. The chain recombines TRBV3-1 with TRBJ1-1; tentatively, D is TRBD1 (6 bases). The CDR3 is made up of 17 amino acids. Per the germline V gene, CDR1 is LGHDT and CDR2 is YNNKEL (reference sequence). Trimming left V 1 base short and J 1 base short, with 16 bases between. The DNA for the CDR3 is TGTGCCAGCAGCCAAGGTTTCAGTAGAGGGGGGAACACTGAAGCTTTCTTT. Translating it yields CASSQGFSRGGNTEAFF.

This CDR3 reads CASSPRAVHSNQPQHF. In DNA form, the CDR3 reads TGTGCCAGCAGCCCGAGGGCGGTCCATAGCAATCAGCCCCAGCATTTT. The chain recombines TRBV2 with TRBJ1-5; D remains ambiguous. From germline, CDR1 is SNHLY and CDR2 FYNNEI. V was pared by 6 bases and J by 0 bases, with 15 bases between. This CDR3 comprises 16 residues.

The sample holds many counts of this clonotype. V gene TRBV2 combines with J gene TRBJ1-3; D is ambiguous. This CDR3 comprises 13 residues. The germline CDR1 and CDR2 sequences are SNHLY and FYNNEI. Trimming stripped 11 bases from V and 0 bases from J, with 11 bases between. The CDR3 nucleotides read TGTGCCGGCGGACGGAGCTCTGGAAACACCATATATTTT. It translates to CAGGRSSGNTIYF.

This clonotype was seen repeatedly, ten times or more. This sequence joins TRBV7-9 and TRBJ2-1; D may be TRBD2 (6 bases). This CDR3 is 21 amino acids long. Trimming shortened V by 4 bases and J by 5 bases, and 33 bases separated the two germline ends. Germline loops: CDR1 SEHNR, CDR2 FQNEAQ (reference sequence). CDR3 in amino acids: CASSCRLVQPTTERLNNEQFF. CDR3 coding DNA: TGTGCCAGCAGCTGTAGACTAGTCCAACCAACAACAGAGAGGCTGAACAATGAGCAGTTCTTC.

In this sample, this clonotype turned up a few times. Here the CDR3 reads CASSPRTGVNEKLFF. The CDR3 DNA follows: TGTGCCAGCAGCCCCAGGACAGGGGTTAATGAAAAACTGTTTTTT. The chain employs TRBV14 and TRBJ1-4; TRBD1 matches at 9 bases. The V segment lost 4 bases and the J segment 4 bases; nucleotides outside the gene matches: 4. Germline CDR1 SGHDN, CDR2 FVKESK. This CDR3 is 15 amino acids long.

This chain links TRBV27 with TRBJ2-3, with D possibly being TRBD1 or TRBD2 (7 bases each). V lost 5 bases and J 2 bases, leaving 17 bases between the germline ends. The CDR3 loop spans 16 amino acids. Germline V lookup: CDR1 MNHEY, CDR2 SMNVEV (reference sequence). CDR3 loop: CASSPYRGGITDTQYF. CDR3 bases: TGTGCCAGCAGTCCATACAGGGGAGGGATCACAGATACGCAGTATTTT.